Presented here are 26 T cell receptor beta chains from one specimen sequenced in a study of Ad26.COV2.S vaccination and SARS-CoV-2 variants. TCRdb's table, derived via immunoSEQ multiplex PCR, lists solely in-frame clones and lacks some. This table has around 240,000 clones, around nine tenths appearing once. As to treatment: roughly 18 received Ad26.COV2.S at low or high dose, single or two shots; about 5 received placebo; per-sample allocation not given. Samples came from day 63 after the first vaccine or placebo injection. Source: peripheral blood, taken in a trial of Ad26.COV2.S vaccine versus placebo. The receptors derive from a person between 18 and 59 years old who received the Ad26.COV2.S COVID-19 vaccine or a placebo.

The CDR3 nucleotides are TGTGCCACCAGCCCCCTCAGGACAAGCAATCAGCCCCAGCATTTT. Translation: CATSPLRTSNQPQHF. This chain uses TRBV15 with TRBJ1-5, with a weak D call TRBD1 (5 bases). The V gene lost 5 bases and the J gene lost 1 base, with 12 bases spanning the gap. The CDR3 sequence is 15 residues long. The germline V gene has CDR1 LNHNV and CDR2 YYDKDF (reference sequence).

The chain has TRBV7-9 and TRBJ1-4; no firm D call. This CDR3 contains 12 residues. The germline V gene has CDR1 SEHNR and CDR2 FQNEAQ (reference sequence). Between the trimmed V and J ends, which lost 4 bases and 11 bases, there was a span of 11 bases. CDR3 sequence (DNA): TGTGCCAGCAGCTCGGTTTATGGGAAACTGTTTTTT. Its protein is CASSSVYGKLFF.

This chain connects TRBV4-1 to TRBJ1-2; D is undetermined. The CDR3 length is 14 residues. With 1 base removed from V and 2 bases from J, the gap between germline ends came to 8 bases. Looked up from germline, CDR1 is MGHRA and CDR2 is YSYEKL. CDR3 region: CASSQGEQNYGYTF. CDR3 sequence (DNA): TGCGCCAGCAGCCAAGGAGAACAGAACTATGGCTACACCTTC.

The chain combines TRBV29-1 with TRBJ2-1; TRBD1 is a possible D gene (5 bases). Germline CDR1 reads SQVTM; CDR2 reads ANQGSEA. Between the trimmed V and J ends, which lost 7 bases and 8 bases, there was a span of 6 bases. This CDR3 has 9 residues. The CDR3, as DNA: TGCAGCGGGGGCGATGAGCAGTTCTTC. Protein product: CSGGDEQFF.

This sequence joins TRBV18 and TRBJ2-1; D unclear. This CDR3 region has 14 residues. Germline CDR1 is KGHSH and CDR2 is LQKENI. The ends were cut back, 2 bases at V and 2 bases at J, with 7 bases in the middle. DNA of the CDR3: TGTGCCAGCTCACCAGGGCAAGCCTACAATGAGCAGTTCTTC. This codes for CASSPGQAYNEQFF.

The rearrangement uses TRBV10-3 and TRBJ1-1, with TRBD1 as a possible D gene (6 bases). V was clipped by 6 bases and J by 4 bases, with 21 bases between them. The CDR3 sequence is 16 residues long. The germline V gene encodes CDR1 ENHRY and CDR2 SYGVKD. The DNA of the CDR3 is TGTGCCATCAGACCACAGGGAACAAGCGGGAGCACTGAAGCTTTCTTT. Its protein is CAIRPQGTSGSTEAFF.

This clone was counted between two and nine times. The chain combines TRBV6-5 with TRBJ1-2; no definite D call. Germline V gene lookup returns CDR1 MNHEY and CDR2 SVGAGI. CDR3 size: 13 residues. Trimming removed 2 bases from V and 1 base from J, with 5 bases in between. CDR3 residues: CASSYTINYGYTF. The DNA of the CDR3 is TGTGCCAGCAGTTACACGATTAACTATGGCTACACCTTC.

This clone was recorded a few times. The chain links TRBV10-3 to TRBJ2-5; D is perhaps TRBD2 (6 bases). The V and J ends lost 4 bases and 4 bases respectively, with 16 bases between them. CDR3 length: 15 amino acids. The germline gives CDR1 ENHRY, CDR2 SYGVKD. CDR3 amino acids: CAISVGRGNGETQYF. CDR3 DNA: TGTGCCATCAGTGTTGGGCGGGGTAATGGAGAGACCCAGTACTTC.

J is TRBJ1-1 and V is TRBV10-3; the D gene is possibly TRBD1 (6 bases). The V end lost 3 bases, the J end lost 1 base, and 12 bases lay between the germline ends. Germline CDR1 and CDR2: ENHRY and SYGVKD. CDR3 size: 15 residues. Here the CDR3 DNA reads TGTGCCATCAGTGAAATAGGACAGAAGAACACTGAAGCTTTCTTT. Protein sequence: CAISEIGQKNTEAFF.

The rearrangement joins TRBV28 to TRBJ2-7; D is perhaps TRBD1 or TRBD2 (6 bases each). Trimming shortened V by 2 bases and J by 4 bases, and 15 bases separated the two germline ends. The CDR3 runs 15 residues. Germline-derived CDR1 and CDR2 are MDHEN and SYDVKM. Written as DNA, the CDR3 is TGTGCCAGCAGTTTAGAGGGGGGTAGGGTTTACGAGCAGTACTTC. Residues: CASSLEGGRVYEQYF.

As DNA, the CDR3 is TGTGCCAGCAGCTTAGGCCTACGGAGGGCAGGGAAGCGGCAGGGCACCGGGGAGCTGTTTTTT. Amino acids: CASSLGLRRAGKRQGTGELFF. V and J are TRBV13 and TRBJ2-2; D is possibly TRBD2 (6 bases). The CDR3 runs 21 residues. The V gene lost 0 bases and the J gene lost 4 bases, with 27 bases spanning the gap. The germline gives CDR1 PRHDT, CDR2 FYEKMQ (reference sequence).

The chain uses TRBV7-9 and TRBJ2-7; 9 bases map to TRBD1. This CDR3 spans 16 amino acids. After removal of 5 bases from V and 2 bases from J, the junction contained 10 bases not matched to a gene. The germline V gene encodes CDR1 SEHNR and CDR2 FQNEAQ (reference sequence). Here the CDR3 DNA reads TGTGCCAGCAGCCTAGGGTGGACAGGGGTTCCCTACGAGCAGTACTTC. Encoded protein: CASSLGWTGVPYEQYF.

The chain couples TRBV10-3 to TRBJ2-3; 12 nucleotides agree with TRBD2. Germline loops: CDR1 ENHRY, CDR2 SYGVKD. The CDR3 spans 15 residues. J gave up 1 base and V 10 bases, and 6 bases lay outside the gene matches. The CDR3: CATETSGGRTDTQYF. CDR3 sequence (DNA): TGTGCCACCGAGACTAGCGGGGGTCGCACAGATACGCAGTATTTT.

CDR3 DNA sequence: TGTGCCAGCAGAAGCAATAATTCACCCCTCCACTTT. It encodes CASRSNNSPLHF. This rearrangement joins TRBV28 to TRBJ1-6; D is undetermined. The V and J ends lost 6 bases and 5 bases respectively, with 5 bases between them. CDR1 is MDHEN and CDR2 is SYDVKM in the germline V gene. The CDR3 totals 12 residues.

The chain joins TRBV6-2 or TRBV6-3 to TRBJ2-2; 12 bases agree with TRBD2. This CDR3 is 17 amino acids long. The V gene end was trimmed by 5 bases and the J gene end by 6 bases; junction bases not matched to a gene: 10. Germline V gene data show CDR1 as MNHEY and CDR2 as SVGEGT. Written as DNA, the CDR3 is TGTGCCAGCAGTCAAAGGTTACTAGCGGGAGGACCCGGGGAGCTGTTTTTT. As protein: CASSQRLLAGGPGELFF.

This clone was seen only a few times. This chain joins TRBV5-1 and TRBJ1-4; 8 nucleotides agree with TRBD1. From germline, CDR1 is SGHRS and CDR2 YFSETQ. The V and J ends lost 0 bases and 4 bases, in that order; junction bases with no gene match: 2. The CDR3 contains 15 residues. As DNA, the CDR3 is TGCGCCAGCAGCTTGGGGACAGGGATTAATGAAAAACTGTTTTTT. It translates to CASSLGTGINEKLFF.

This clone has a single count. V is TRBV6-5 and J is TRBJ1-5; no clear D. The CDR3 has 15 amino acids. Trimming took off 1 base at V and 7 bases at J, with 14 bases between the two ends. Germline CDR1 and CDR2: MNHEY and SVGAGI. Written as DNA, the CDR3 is TGTGCCAGCAGTTACTTCTTGGCGGGGAACCAGCCCCAGCATTTT. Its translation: CASSYFLAGNQPQHF.

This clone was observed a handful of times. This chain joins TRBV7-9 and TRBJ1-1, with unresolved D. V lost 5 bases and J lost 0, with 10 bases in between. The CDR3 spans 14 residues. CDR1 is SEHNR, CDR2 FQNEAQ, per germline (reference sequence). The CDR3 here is CASSVQRVNTEAFF. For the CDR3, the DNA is TGTGCCAGCAGCGTTCAAAGGGTGAACACTGAAGCTTTCTTT.

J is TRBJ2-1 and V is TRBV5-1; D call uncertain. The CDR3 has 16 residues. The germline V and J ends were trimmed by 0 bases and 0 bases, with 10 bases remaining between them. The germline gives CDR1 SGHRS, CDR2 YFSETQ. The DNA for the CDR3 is TGCGCCAGCAGCTTGGGGCGCACCCTCTCCTACAATGAGCAGTTCTTC. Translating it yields CASSLGRTLSYNEQFF.

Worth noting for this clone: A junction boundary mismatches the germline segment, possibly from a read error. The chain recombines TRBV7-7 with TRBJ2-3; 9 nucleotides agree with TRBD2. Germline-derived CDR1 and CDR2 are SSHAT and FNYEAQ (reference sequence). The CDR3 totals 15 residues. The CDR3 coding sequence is TGTGCTAGCAGCCCGAGCGGGAGGACCCGGGATACGCAGTATTTT. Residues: CASSPSGRTRDTQYF.

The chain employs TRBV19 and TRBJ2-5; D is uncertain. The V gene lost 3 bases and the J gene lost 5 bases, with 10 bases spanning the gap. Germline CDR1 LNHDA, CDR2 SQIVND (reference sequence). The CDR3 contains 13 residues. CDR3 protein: CASSILNGETQYF. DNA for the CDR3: TGTGCCAGTAGTATCCTAAATGGGGAGACCCAGTACTTC.

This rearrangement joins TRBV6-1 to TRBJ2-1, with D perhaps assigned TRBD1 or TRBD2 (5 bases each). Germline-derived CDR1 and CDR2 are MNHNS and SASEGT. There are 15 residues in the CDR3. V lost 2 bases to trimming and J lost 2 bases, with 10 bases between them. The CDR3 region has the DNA TGTGCCAGCAGTGAATGGGGACGTACCTACAATGAGCAGTTCTTC. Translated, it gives CASSEWGRTYNEQFF.

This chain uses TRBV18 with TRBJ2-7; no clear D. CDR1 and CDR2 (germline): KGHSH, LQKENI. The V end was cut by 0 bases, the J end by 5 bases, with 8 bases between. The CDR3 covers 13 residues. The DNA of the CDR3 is TGTGCCAGCTCACCACCCATGGCGGACGAGCAGTACTTC. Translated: CASSPPMADEQYF.

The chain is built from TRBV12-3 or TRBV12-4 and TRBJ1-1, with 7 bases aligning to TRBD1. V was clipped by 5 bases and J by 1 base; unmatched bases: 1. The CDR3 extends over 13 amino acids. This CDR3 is CASSRDRNTEAFF. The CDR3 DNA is TGTGCCAGCAGTAGGGACAGGAACACTGAAGCTTTCTTT.

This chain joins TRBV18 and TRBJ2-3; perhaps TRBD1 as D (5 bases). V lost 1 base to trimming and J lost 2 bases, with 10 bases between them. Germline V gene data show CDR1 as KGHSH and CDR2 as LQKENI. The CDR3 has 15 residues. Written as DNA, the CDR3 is TGTGCCAGCTCACCACAGGGGCCGTCCACAGATACGCAGTATTTT. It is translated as CASSPQGPSTDTQYF.

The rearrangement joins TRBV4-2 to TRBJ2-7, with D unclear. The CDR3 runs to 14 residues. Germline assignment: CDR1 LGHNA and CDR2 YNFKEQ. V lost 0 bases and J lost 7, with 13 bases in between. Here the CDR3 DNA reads TGTGCCAGCAGCCAAGATCCGTCGGACGGAGAGCAGTACTTC. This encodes CASSQDPSDGEQYF.